These 10 T cell receptor beta chains were sequenced from one sample in a study of blood T cells in healthy people across ages. Using a J-beta primer mix together with a sample-barcoded 5' primer, a second PCR was run for about 7 to 12 cycles. TCRdb re-called the 5' RACE reads with MiXCR, one entry per CDR3 protein. The sample lists about 1.1 million distinct CDR3 sequences, approximately 38% occurring once. Sample: blood. The source of these receptors is a man aged 18-30 years in good health.

This clonotype was picked up a small number of times. The V gene is TRBV6-5, the J gene TRBJ1-1, with D uncertain. The CDR3 sequence is 17 residues long. V gave up 4 bases and J gave up 0 bases, with 18 bases separating them. The germline V gene encodes CDR1 MNHEY and CDR2 SVGAGI. The CDR3 DNA follows: TGTGCCAGCAGTTTGTCCCACATCGGCTTCATGAACACTGAAGCTTTCTTT. Encoded protein: CASSLSHIGFMNTEAFF.

The chain employs TRBV27 and TRBJ2-1; 8 bases line up with TRBD1. The tail of the sequence fits TRBJ2-7 better, so the J call may be wrong. The germline CDR1 and CDR2 sequences are MNHEY and SMNVEV (reference sequence). CDR3 size: 15 residues. The CDR3 protein is CASSSGQAYYNEQYF. The CDR3 DNA sequence: TGTGCCAGCAGTTCGGGACAGGCATACTACAATGAGCAGTACTTC.

This clonotype was picked up a small number of times. J is TRBJ2-1 and V is TRBV12-5; TRBD2 matches 14 bases. The J segment lost 8 bases and the V segment lost 5 bases, leaving 8 bases of the junction unmatched. This CDR3 comprises 16 residues. Germline V gene sequence: CDR1 LGHNT, CDR2 FRNRAP. CDR3 loop: CASGTGLTSGGDEQFF. DNA for the CDR3: TGTGCTAGTGGTACCGGGCTGACTAGCGGGGGGGATGAGCAGTTCTTC.

This clonotype was counted at least ten times. The J gene is TRBJ2-5, the V gene TRBV20-1; D possibly corresponds to TRBD2 (5 bases). Germline loops: CDR1 DFQATT, CDR2 SNEGSKA (reference sequence). V was pared by 4 bases and J by 0 bases, with 9 bases between. CDR3 size: 13 residues. The CDR3 reads CSATSGYQETQYF. CDR3 nucleotide sequence: TGCAGTGCTACCTCGGGGTACCAAGAGACCCAGTACTTC.

This clonotype has a handful of counts. The V gene is TRBV12-3 or TRBV12-4, the J gene TRBJ2-7; D may be TRBD1 (5 bases). The CDR3 sequence is 14 residues long. Trimming stripped 2 bases from V and 2 bases from J, with 10 bases between. The CDR3 region is CASSLRGATYEQYF. The CDR3 nucleotides read TGTGCCAGCAGTTTAAGGGGCGCGACCTACGAGCAGTACTTC.

This clonotype was detected only a few times. The chain has TRBV20-1 and TRBJ1-2; the match to TRBD1 covers 12 bases. Germline assignment: CDR1 DFQATT and CDR2 SNEGSKA (reference sequence). The CDR3 is 16 residues long. V shed 0 bases, J shed 8 bases, and the junction held 10 bases outside the gene matches. Here the CDR3 DNA reads TGCAGTGCTAGAGATTTGGGACAGGGGGCGTCGAGCGGCTACACCTTC. As protein: CSARDLGQGASSGYTF.

V is TRBV6-5 and J is TRBJ2-2; no clear D gene. Germline lookup yields CDR1 MNHEY and CDR2 SVGAGI. The CDR3 covers 16 residues. V was clipped by 5 bases and J by 6 bases, with 19 bases between them. The DNA of the CDR3 is TGTGCCAGCAGTCAACGGGTTGTTGGCGGCCCCGGGGAGCTGTTTTTT. Translation: CASSQRVVGGPGELFF.

The genes are TRBV20-1 and TRBJ2-1; D is unclear. The CDR3 covers 15 residues. The V end lost 5 bases, the J end lost 5 bases, and 19 bases lay between the germline ends. CDR1 is DFQATT, CDR2 SNEGSKA, per germline (reference sequence). The CDR3: CSAGALRLANNEQFF. Written as DNA, the CDR3 is TGCAGTGCTGGAGCCCTAAGACTGGCGAACAATGAGCAGTTCTTC.

The rearrangement uses TRBV27 and TRBJ1-1; 8 bases fit TRBD1. Germline lookup yields CDR1 MNHEY and CDR2 SMNVEV (reference sequence). The CDR3 length is 13 residues. J was trimmed by 5 bases and V by 3 bases; bases with no gene match: 2. The chain's CDR3 is CASSFRTGTEAFF. CDR3 sequence (DNA): TGTGCCAGCAGTTTCCGGACAGGGACTGAAGCTTTCTTT.

The gene calls are TRBV20-1 and TRBJ1-1, with 9 bases identical to TRBD1. Germline lookup yields CDR1 DFQATT and CDR2 SNEGSKA (reference sequence). The V gene end was trimmed by 2 bases and the J gene end by 10 bases; junction bases not matched to a gene: 5. The CDR3 extends over 12 amino acids. The CDR3 coding sequence is TGCAGTGCTAGACCCAGACAGGGGGGAGCTTTCTTT. Translating gives CSARPRQGGAFF.